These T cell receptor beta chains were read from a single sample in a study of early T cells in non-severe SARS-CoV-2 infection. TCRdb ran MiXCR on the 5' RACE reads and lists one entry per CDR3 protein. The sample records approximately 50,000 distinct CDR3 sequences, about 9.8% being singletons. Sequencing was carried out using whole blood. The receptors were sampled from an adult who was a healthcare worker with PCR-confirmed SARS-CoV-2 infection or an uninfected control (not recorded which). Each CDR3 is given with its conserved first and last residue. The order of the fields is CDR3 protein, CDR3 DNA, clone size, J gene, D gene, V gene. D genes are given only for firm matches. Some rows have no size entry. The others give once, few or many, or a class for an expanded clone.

CDR3: CASSLNSGRTFYEQYF; DNA: TGTGCCAGCAGTCTGAATAGCGGGAGGACTTTCTACGAGCAGTACTTC; size: few; J: TRBJ2-7; D: TRBD2; V: TRBV6-5
CDR3: CSARALAGYPYEQYF; DNA: TGCAGTGCTAGAGCGCTGGCGGGTTACCCCTACGAGCAGTACTTC; size: -; J: TRBJ2-7; D: -; V: TRBV20-1
CDR3: CASSSQGGRPYNEQFF; DNA: TGTGCCAGCAGCTCCCAAGGCGGGAGGCCCTACAATGAGCAGTTCTTC; size: many; J: TRBJ2-1; D: TRBD2; V: TRBV7-6
CDR3: CASSFDRGNQETQYF; DNA: TGTGCCAGCAGCTTTGACAGGGGGAACCAAGAGACCCAGTACTTC; size: many; J: TRBJ2-5; D: TRBD1; V: TRBV7-2
CDR3: CASRRGQVQNEQFF; DNA: TGTGCCAGCAGACGGGGACAGGTCCAAAATGAGCAGTTCTTC; size: few; J: TRBJ2-1; D: TRBD1; V: TRBV27
CDR3: CAWSRGVNQPQHF; DNA: TGTGCCTGGAGCCGTGGGGTAAATCAGCCCCAGCATTTT; size: -; J: TRBJ1-5; D: -; V: TRBV30
CDR3: CASSPGLYNQPQHF; DNA: TGTGCCAGCAGCCCCGGACTGTACAATCAGCCCCAGCATTTT; size: many; J: TRBJ1-5; D: -; V: TRBV7-2
CDR3: CASSLAGTTYNEQFF; DNA: TGTGCCAGCAGCTTAGCCGGGACTACCTACAATGAGCAGTTCTTC; size: few; J: TRBJ2-1; D: TRBD2; V: TRBV7-8
CDR3: CSARATPRGGYTF; DNA: TGCAGTGCTAGGGCCACTCCCAGGGGTGGCTACACCTTC; size: few; J: TRBJ1-2; D: -; V: TRBV20-1
CDR3: CSARPYTGPQNIQYF; DNA: TGCAGTGCTCGGCCTTACACAGGGCCCCAAAACATTCAGTACTTC; size: -; J: TRBJ2-4; D: -; V: TRBV20-1
CDR3: CSAPTPKSSYNEQFF; DNA: TGCAGTGCCCCAACCCCAAAGAGCTCCTACAATGAGCAGTTCTTC; size: -; J: TRBJ2-1; D: -; V: TRBV20-1
CDR3: CASSQDRALAVELFF; DNA: TGCGCCAGCAGCCAAGATCGGGCGCTAGCGGTGGAGCTGTTTTTT; size: few; J: TRBJ2-2; D: TRBD2; V: TRBV4-1
CDR3: CASSFGSDTQYF; DNA: TGTGCCAGCAGCTTCGGGAGCGATACGCAGTATTTT; size: -; J: TRBJ2-3; D: -; V: TRBV7-9
CDR3: CASSVEVVFSYNEQFF; DNA: TGTGCCAGCAGCGTAGAAGTCGTCTTCTCCTACAATGAGCAGTTCTTC; size: -; J: TRBJ2-1; D: -; V: TRBV9
CDR3: CASSLEGSGRVDTQYF; DNA: TGTGCCAGCAGTCTGGAAGGTAGCGGGAGAGTAGATACGCAGTATTTT; size: many; J: TRBJ2-3; D: TRBD2; V: TRBV12-3/TRBV12-4
CDR3: CSVVRGLGGELFF; DNA: TGCAGCGTTGTAAGGGGCTTAGGCGGGGAGCTGTTTTTT; size: -; J: TRBJ2-2; D: -; V: TRBV29-1
CDR3: CAISTGGTEAFF; DNA: TGTGCCATCAGTACAGGGGGCACTGAAGCTTTCTTT; size: -; J: TRBJ1-1; D: TRBD1; V: TRBV10-3
CDR3: CATKGGQASAEAFF; DNA: TGCGCCACCAAGGGGGGCCAGGCCTCCGCTGAAGCTTTCTTT; size: -; J: TRBJ1-1; D: -; V: TRBV5-1
CDR3: CASSFGLAGGPTNTGELFF; DNA: TGTGCCAGCAGCTTCGGACTAGCGGGAGGGCCGACGAACACCGGGGAGCTGTTTTTT; size: once; J: TRBJ2-2; D: TRBD2; V: TRBV7-3
CDR3: CASSPPGRVADTQYF; DNA: TGTGCCAGCAGCCCTCCTGGGCGGGTGGCAGATACGCAGTATTTT; size: -; J: TRBJ2-3; D: -; V: TRBV9
CDR3: CASSLSAGNQPQHF; DNA: TGTGCCAGCAGTTTATCGGCAGGCAATCAGCCCCAGCATTTT; size: few; J: TRBJ1-5; D: -; V: TRBV28
CDR3: CASSLIGDAYEQYF; DNA: TGTGCCAGCAGTTTAATTGGCGACGCCTACGAGCAGTACTTC; size: few; J: TRBJ2-7; D: -; V: TRBV27
CDR3: CASSLGGSVILMTEAFF; DNA: TGCGCCAGCAGCTTGGGTGGCAGTGTAATTTTGATGACTGAAGCTTTCTTT; size: -; J: TRBJ1-1; D: -; V: TRBV5-1
CDR3: CASSQDRRQGAQGEQYF; DNA: TGTGCCAGCAGCCAAGATCGGAGACAGGGGGCGCAAGGCGAGCAGTACTTC; size: -; J: TRBJ2-7; D: TRBD1; V: TRBV3-1
CDR3: CASSPWPHNEQFF; DNA: TGTGCCAGCAGCCCCTGGCCTCACAATGAGCAGTTCTTC; size: -; J: TRBJ2-1; D: -; V: TRBV7-9
CDR3: CASRTTVYGYTF; DNA: TGTGCCAGCAGAACCACGGTCTATGGCTACACCTTC; size: many; J: TRBJ1-2; D: -; V: TRBV7-2
CDR3: CASSLEWGDAHEQYF; DNA: TGTGCCAGCAGCCTAGAATGGGGAGATGCCCACGAGCAGTACTTC; size: -; J: TRBJ2-7; D: -; V: TRBV5-4
CDR3: CASAAGQGIGIQYF; DNA: TGCGCCAGCGCCGCGGGACAGGGGATAGGCATTCAGTACTTC; size: -; J: TRBJ2-4; D: TRBD1; V: TRBV5-1
CDR3: CASSYSTRSEQYF; DNA: TGTGCCAGCAGTTACTCGACCAGATCCGAGCAGTACTTC; size: -; J: TRBJ2-7; D: -; V: TRBV6-6
CDR3: CATGARGTEAFF; DNA: TGTGCCACCGGGGCCCGAGGCACTGAAGCTTTCTTT; size: -; J: TRBJ1-1; D: -; V: TRBV28
CDR3: CASSVVGGYNEQFF; DNA: TGTGCCAGCAGCGTAGTAGGCGGATACAATGAGCAGTTCTTC; size: -; J: TRBJ2-1; D: -; V: TRBV9
CDR3: CSVLTGLEAFF; DNA: TGCAGCGTGTTGACAGGGCTTGAAGCTTTCTTT; size: -; J: TRBJ1-1; D: TRBD1; V: TRBV29-1
CDR3: CASSQERGQGRVEQYF; DNA: TGTGCCAGCAGCCAAGAAAGGGGACAGGGCAGGGTCGAGCAGTACTTC; size: many; J: TRBJ2-7; D: TRBD1; V: TRBV14
CDR3: CASSWTGFSTDTQYF; DNA: TGTGCCAGCAGCTGGACAGGCTTTAGCACAGATACGCAGTATTTT; size: few; J: TRBJ2-3; D: TRBD1; V: TRBV6-8
CDR3: CASSLGQTNTGELFF; DNA: TGCGCCAGCAGCTTGGGACAGACGAACACCGGGGAGCTGTTTTTT; size: -; J: TRBJ2-2; D: -; V: TRBV5-1
CDR3: CASNLGQGKETQYF; DNA: TGTGCCAGCAACTTGGGACAGGGGAAAGAGACCCAGTACTTC; size: many; J: TRBJ2-5; D: TRBD1; V: TRBV6-6
CDR3: CASSLRQGPSLWEQYF; DNA: TGTGCCAGCAGCTTACGACAGGGCCCTTCCCTGTGGGAGCAGTACTTC; size: many; J: TRBJ2-7; D: TRBD1; V: TRBV7-6
CDR3: CSVLGGAGELFF; DNA: TGCAGCGTTCTGGGGGGAGCCGGGGAGCTGTTTTTT; size: -; J: TRBJ2-2; D: -; V: TRBV29-1
CDR3: CASSPATGLSETQYF; DNA: TGTGCCAGCAGTCCCGCGACAGGCCTCTCGGAGACCCAGTACTTC; size: many; J: TRBJ2-5; D: -; V: TRBV12-3/TRBV12-4
CDR3: CASSSPASGVHNEQFF; DNA: TGTGCCAGCAGCTCCCCGGCTAGCGGGGTGCACAATGAGCAGTTCTTC; size: many; J: TRBJ2-1; D: TRBD2; V: TRBV7-9